A selection of T cell receptor beta chains follows, all from one sample in a study of CD8 T cells in ankylosing spondylitis. MiXCR, run by TCRdb on the 5' RACE reads, gives a single entry per CDR3 protein. Here the sample spans around 94,000 distinct CDR3 sequences, about 9% being singletons. The sample consisted of blood, either unsorted or a sorted T cell fraction (not recorded which). The source is a male donor with ankylosing spondylitis. Each CDR3 is given with its conserved first and last residue. D genes are given only for firm matches. Clone sizes are given selectively: once, few, many, or a class where the clone is expanded.

>NA|TRBV7-9|TRBJ2-7|many
CASSLTGTPPHEQYF
TGTGCCAGCAGCCTGACCGGGACCCCGCCCCACGAGCAGTACTTC
>NA|TRBV11-2|TRBJ2-3|many
CASSLWETGTDTQYF
TGTGCCAGCAGCTTATGGGAGACTGGCACAGATACGCAGTATTTT
>TRBD2|TRBV4-1|TRBJ2-1|many
CASSQGPGLAGGNEQFF
TGCGCCAGCAGCCAGGGACCCGGACTAGCCGGCGGCAATGAGCAGTTCTTC
>TRBD2|TRBV27|TRBJ2-1|many
CASSLGGSAYNEQFF
TGTGCCAGCAGTTTGGGCGGGAGCGCGTACAATGAGCAGTTCTTC
>TRBD2|TRBV7-2|TRBJ2-1|few
CASSFGLAAYNEQFF
TGTGCCAGCAGCTTTGGGCTAGCGGCCTACAATGAGCAGTTCTTC
>NA|TRBV3-1|TRBJ2-7|few
CASSRGRGDEQYF
TGTGCCAGCAGCCGCGGCAGGGGAGACGAGCAGTACTTC
>NA|TRBV5-1|TRBJ1-5|NA
CASSLAKDQPQHF
TGCGCCAGCAGCTTGGCTAAGGATCAGCCCCAGCATTTT
>TRBD2|TRBV14|TRBJ2-3|few
CASSQGVLSSGGEYF
TGTGCCAGCAGCCAAGGTGTCTTGTCTAGCGGAGGGGAGTATTTT
>NA|TRBV27|TRBJ2-1|NA
CASSLASPSNEQFF
TGTGCCAGCAGCTTAGCGTCCCCAAGCAATGAGCAGTTCTTC
>TRBD1|TRBV29-1|TRBJ1-2|NA
CSVEDYARGDYGYTF
TGCAGCGTTGAAGATTACGCCAGGGGGGACTATGGCTACACCTTC
>NA|TRBV27|TRBJ1-1|few
CASSPLDLNTEAFF
TGTGCCAGCAGCCCCCTGGATCTGAACACTGAAGCTTTCTTT
>NA|TRBV12-3/TRBV12-4|TRBJ2-1|many
CASLDSYYNEQFF
TGTGCCTCTTTAGACAGTTACTACAATGAGCAGTTCTTC
>TRBD1|TRBV6-2/TRBV6-3|TRBJ2-5|few
CASSYDRAETQYF
TGTGCCAGCAGTTACGACAGGGCAGAGACCCAGTACTTC
>TRBD2|TRBV5-1|TRBJ2-2|few
CASSLVGSGSPNTGELFF
TGCGCCAGCAGCTTGGTAGGTAGCGGGAGTCCGAACACCGGGGAGCTGTTTTTT
>NA|TRBV29-1|TRBJ2-2|few
CSVKRKVTGELFF
TGCAGCGTTAAAAGAAAGGTCACCGGGGAGCTGTTTTTT
>NA|TRBV21-1|TRBJ2-7|many
CASSKGGTTYEQYF
TGTGCCAGCAGCAAAGGAGGGACAACCTACGAGCAGTACTTC
>TRBD2|TRBV13|TRBJ2-4|many
CASSLGVGLAGEENIQYF
TGTGCCAGCAGCTTAGGAGTGGGACTAGCGGGGGAGGAAAACATTCAGTACTTC
>TRBD2|TRBV2|TRBJ2-3|NA
CASNPSGGTDTQYF
TGTGCCAGCAACCCTAGCGGGGGCACAGATACGCAGTATTTT
>NA|TRBV3-1|TRBJ2-3|NA
CASSPGLNTDTQYF
TGTGCCAGCAGCCCGGGACTTAACACAGATACGCAGTATTTT
>NA|TRBV12-3/TRBV12-4|TRBJ2-1|many
CASSFPTNPIYNEQFF
TGTGCCAGCAGTTTTCCGACCAACCCGATTTACAATGAGCAGTTCTTC
>TRBD2|TRBV23-1|TRBJ2-7|NA
CASTQRLAGETYEQYF
TGCGCCAGCACCCAGCGACTAGCGGGCGAGACCTACGAGCAGTACTTC
>NA|TRBV11-2|TRBJ2-3|many
CASSLAGEGTDTQYF
TGTGCCAGCAGCTTAGCGGGAGAGGGAACAGATACGCAGTATTTT
>TRBD1|TRBV11-2|TRBJ1-1|NA
CASSLDNLDRVNTEAFF
TGTGCCAGCAGCTTAGATAACCTGGACAGGGTGAACACTGAAGCTTTCTTT
>TRBD2|TRBV7-9|TRBJ2-1|few
CASSLWDGRASYEQFF
TGTGCCAGCAGCTTATGGGACGGGAGGGCCAGCTATGAGCAGTTCTTC
>TRBD1|TRBV7-9|TRBJ2-3|few
CASSFSQGPDTQYF
TGTGCCAGCAGCTTTTCACAGGGGCCAGATACGCAGTATTTT
>TRBD1|TRBV5-1|TRBJ1-2|many
CASNDREGDSYGYTF
TGCGCCAGCAACGACAGGGAAGGCGACAGCTATGGCTACACCTTC
>NA|TRBV11-2|TRBJ2-7|NA
CASSGTGDEQYF
TGTGCCAGCAGCGGAACCGGGGACGAGCAGTACTTC
>NA|TRBV27|TRBJ2-3|NA
CASSFAGSTDTQYF
TGTGCCAGCAGTTTTGCGGGGAGCACAGATACGCAGTATTTT
>NA|TRBV11-2|TRBJ1-5|NA
CASSLLTDCEDQPQHF
TGTGCCAGCAGCTTACTGACGGACTGTGAGGATCAGCCCCAGCATTTT
>TRBD2|TRBV20-1|TRBJ2-7|few
CSVSAGRSYEQYF
TGCAGTGTTTCAGCGGGGCGCTCCTACGAGCAGTACTTC
>NA|TRBV6-6|TRBJ1-1|many
CASSYSGATEAFF
TGTGCCAGCAGTTACTCGGGGGCGACTGAAGCTTTCTTT
>TRBD2|TRBV6-5|TRBJ2-5|NA
CASSYFLADEETQYF
TGTGCCAGCAGTTACTTTCTAGCGGATGAAGAGACCCAGTACTTC
>TRBD2|TRBV7-2|TRBJ2-1|NA
CASSWTPKGGSFF
TGTGCCAGCAGCTGGACCCCTAAGGGCGGGAGTTTCTTC
>NA|TRBV5-1|TRBJ1-1|NA
CASSMTPSFESEAFF
TGCGCCAGCAGCATGACACCTTCATTCGAATCTGAAGCTTTCTTT
>TRBD2|TRBV12-3/TRBV12-4|TRBJ2-2|NA
CASSYSGSRAGELFF
TGTGCCAGCAGTTATAGCGGGAGTAGGGCCGGGGAGCTGTTTTTT
>TRBD1|TRBV5-1|TRBJ1-4|many
CASSLADGTDEKLFF
TGCGCCAGCAGCTTGGCCGACGGGACAGATGAAAAACTGTTTTTT
>NA|TRBV2|TRBJ2-2|NA
CASSEMGAGELFF
TGTGCCAGCAGTGAAATGGGTGCCGGGGAGCTGTTTTTT
>NA|TRBV6-1|TRBJ1-5|NA
CASSEWRADSNQPQHF
TGTGCCAGCAGTGAGTGGAGGGCCGATAGCAATCAGCCCCAGCATTTT
>NA|TRBV30|TRBJ2-2|few
CACRQENTGELFF
TGTGCCTGTAGACAGGAAAACACCGGGGAGCTGTTTTTT
>NA|TRBV23-1|TRBJ2-1|few
CASSQSNSDEQFF
TGCGCCAGCAGTCAATCGAATTCAGATGAGCAGTTCTTC
>NA|TRBV4-1|TRBJ2-1|many
CASSQVWGTSQNEQFF
TGCGCCAGCAGCCAAGTTTGGGGGACAAGTCAAAATGAGCAGTTCTTC
>NA|TRBV28|TRBJ2-1|few
CASSLVERTYNEQFF
TGTGCCAGCAGTTTAGTAGAGCGGACTTACAATGAGCAGTTCTTC
>TRBD2|TRBV20-1|TRBJ2-2|many
CSARDLREGPNTGELFF
TGCAGTGCTAGAGATCTGCGGGAGGGACCGAACACCGGGGAGCTGTTTTTT
>NA|TRBV6-1|TRBJ1-3|NA
CASSEGPGISGNTIYF
TGTGCCAGCAGTGAAGGACCGGGGATCTCTGGAAACACCATATATTTT
>NA|TRBV7-9|TRBJ2-3|many
CASSLRDDSTDTQYF
TGTGCCAGCAGCTTGAGGGACGATAGCACAGATACGCAGTATTTT
>NA|TRBV19|TRBJ1-1|NA
CASSKVVGAPDTEAFF
TGTGCCAGTAGCAAGGTAGTGGGGGCTCCTGACACTGAAGCTTTCTTT
>NA|TRBV29-1|TRBJ2-1|many
CSVALVTITNEQFF
TGCAGCGTGGCACTAGTCACAATCACCAATGAGCAGTTCTTC
>NA|TRBV2|TRBJ2-1|many
CASTQGVASGNEQFF
TGTGCCAGCACCCAAGGGGTAGCGTCTGGTAATGAGCAGTTCTTC
>NA|TRBV12-3/TRBV12-4|TRBJ1-5|many
CASSVWGQPQHF
TGTGCCAGCAGTGTGTGGGGGCAGCCCCAGCATTTT
>TRBD1|TRBV27|TRBJ2-5|NA
CASSLSGQAETQYF
TGTGCCAGCAGTTTATCGGGACAGGCAGAGACCCAGTACTTC
>NA|TRBV27|TRBJ2-7|many
CASSLTPLYEQYF
TGTGCCAGCAGTTTAACTCCCCTCTACGAGCAGTACTTC
>NA|TRBV29-1|TRBJ2-6|many
CSVGARDRSGANVLTF
TGCAGCGTTGGTGCCAGGGATCGCTCTGGGGCCAACGTCCTGACTTTC
>TRBD2|TRBV27|TRBJ2-7|few
CASRPGLVLYEQYF
TGTGCCAGCAGACCGGGACTAGTCTTATACGAGCAGTACTTC
>NA|TRBV12-3/TRBV12-4|TRBJ1-5|few
CASREGNQPQHF
TGTGCCAGCAGAGAGGGCAATCAGCCCCAGCATTTT
>NA|TRBV6-5|TRBJ1-1|NA
CASSSVGGAHEAFF
TGTGCCAGCAGTTCGGTAGGCGGAGCCCATGAAGCTTTCTTT
>NA|TRBV5-5|TRBJ1-1|many
CASSLYLGVNTEAFF
TGTGCCAGCAGCTTGTACTTAGGGGTGAACACTGAAGCTTTCTTT
>TRBD2|TRBV29-1|TRBJ2-2|many
CSVETSGRRVGELFF
TGCAGCGTGGAGACTAGCGGGAGGAGGGTCGGGGAGCTGTTTTTT